The present T cell receptor (beta chain) was sequenced within a study of blood T cell repertoires in COVID-19. There are 15 residues in the CDR3. CDR1 is SQVTM and CDR2 is ANQGSEA in the germline V gene. This table comes from immunoSEQ multiplex PCR, and its TCRdb copy is limited to in-frame clones, with some not included. This table has some 40,000 clones, around 85% appearing once. The receptor was derived from a man aged 40-49 years with active COVID-19. Sequenced sample: peripheral blood. The chain joins TRBV29-1 to TRBJ2-7, with 8 bases lining up with TRBD1. CDR3 nucleotides: TGCAGTGCTATTCTAGAGCTGGACAGGGAAGACGAGCAGTACTTC. This gives the protein CSAILELDREDEQYF.